What follows describes a single TCR beta chain. The antigen remains undetermined. V lost 6 bases to trimming and J lost 1 base, with 13 bases between them. This CDR3 is built from 15 residues. The entry originates in a study of identical twins. Findings and caveats of the study: Sequences that were beta out-of-frame showed weaker excess twin sharing.

It was template switching that added a universal primer site, and there were unique molecular identifiers on the cDNA. TCRdb recomputed calls from the 5' RACE reads with MiXCR, one row per CDR3 protein. The sample has 500,000 or so distinct CDR3 sequences, under 25% seen once. These data were likewise used in another study, on T cells expressing NK-cell markers.

The sample taken for sequencing was CD4+ T cells sorted from blood. V is TRBV12-3 or TRBV12-4 and J is TRBJ2-1; a weak D match, TRBD2 (6 bases). The sequence came from a woman under 30 in good health. CDR3 in amino acids: CASSSWGTSYNEQFF. The CDR3 DNA follows: TGTGCCAGCAGCTCCTGGGGGACTTCCTACAATGAGCAGTTCTTC.